This record concerns one T cell receptor (beta chain) sequence. Sequencing used immunoSEQ multiplex PCR; TCRdb keeps in-frame clones, though not all of them. The repertoire consists of 200,000 to 250,000 clones, with around 83% occurring once and the leading ten covering around 0.96%. The data stem from a study of blood T cell repertoires in COVID-19. The sample consisted of peripheral blood. The TCR was taken from a man between 40 and 49 years old with acute or convalescent COVID-19.

As DNA, the CDR3 is TGTGCCAGCAGCTTGGCCTGGGAGGTCGGGGGCTACACCTTC. Protein product: CASSLAWEVGGYTF. The chain employs TRBV5-6 and TRBJ1-2; D is uncertain. Germline V gene sequence: CDR1 SGHDT, CDR2 YYEEEE. The V gene lost 0 bases and the J gene lost 8 bases, with 14 bases spanning the gap. The CDR3 sequence is 14 residues long.